Shown below are 11 T cell receptor beta chains from a single sample sequenced in a study of identical twins. TCRdb reanalysed the 5' RACE reads using MiXCR and keeps one entry per CDR3 protein. This table has 600,000 to 850,000 distinct CDR3 sequences, 15% to 20% appearing once. The same specimen was also included in a second study, on T cells expressing NK-cell markers.

The specimen was PBMCs. Receptors were obtained from a woman between 18 and 29 years old in good health.

The chain's CDR3 is CASSPERFQPQHF. CDR3 nucleotides: TGTGCCAGCTCACCAGAGAGGTTTCAGCCCCAGCATTTT. V usage is TRBV18 and J usage is TRBJ1-5; D is unresolved. Germline V gene lookup returns CDR1 KGHSH and CDR2 LQKENI. The CDR3 runs to 13 residues. The ends were cut back, 2 bases at V and 6 bases at J, with 8 bases in the middle.

The chain employs TRBV7-2 and TRBJ2-5, with D perhaps being TRBD1 or TRBD2 (5 bases each). This CDR3 spans 17 amino acids. Looked up from germline, CDR1 is SGHTA and CDR2 is FQGNSA. The CDR3 nucleotides read TGTGCTCACCTGTTAATAACGGGGCGAATAGGTAAAGAGACCCAGTACTTC. It codes for CAHLLITGRIGKETQYF. Together with reference TRBV7-2 and TRBJ2-5, the CDR3 gives the full variable domain: GAGVSQSPSNKVTEKGKDVELRCDPISGHTALYWYRQSLGQGLEFLIYFQGNSAPDKSGLPSDRFSAERTGGSVSTLTIQRTQQEDSAVYLCAHLLITGRIGKETQYFGPGTRLLVL.

This clonotype was seen once. The chain has TRBV7-9 and TRBJ2-7; D gene unclear. Per germline, CDR1 SEHNR and CDR2 FQNEAQ (reference sequence). Trimming took off 5 bases at V and 6 bases at J, with 20 bases between the two ends. The CDR3 totals 15 residues. CDR3 amino acids: CASSATGPHASEQYF. CDR3 DNA: TGTGCCAGCAGCGCAACCGGGCCCCACGCGTCCGAGCAGTACTTC.

This clonotype came up a few times. The chain couples TRBV6-2 or TRBV6-3 to TRBJ2-3; 8 bases map to TRBD2. J lost 0 bases, V lost 4 bases, and 6 bases had no gene match. Germline values: CDR1 MNHEY, CDR2 SVGEGT. This CDR3 is 16 amino acids long. DNA for the CDR3: TGTGCCAGCAGTTCCCCCGAGCGGGAGAGCACAGATACGCAGTATTTT. It encodes CASSSPERESTDTQYF.

This clonotype was counted at least ten times. The V and J genes are TRBV13 and TRBJ2-1, with 8 bases fitting TRBD2. The trim removed 2 bases at V and 4 bases at J, leaving 7 bases unmatched. CDR3 size: 16 residues. From germline, CDR1 is PRHDT and CDR2 FYEKMQ (reference sequence). The CDR3 DNA reads as TGTGCCAGCAGCTTACCAGGGACTAGTGGGTACAATGAGCAGTTCTTC. It is translated as CASSLPGTSGYNEQFF.

This clonotype has only one observation. This chain links TRBV27 with TRBJ2-1, with TRBD2 matching 9 bases. Germline V gene data show CDR1 as MNHEY and CDR2 as SMNVEV (reference sequence). The CDR3 is made up of 17 amino acids. V lost 5 bases and J lost 1; bases outside the gene matches: 9. CDR3 in DNA: TGTGCCAGCAGTCCCGCGGGGGGGCTTCAGTCCTACAATGAGCAGTTCTTC. It translates to CASSPAGGLQSYNEQFF.

A few counts support this clonotype. The genes are TRBV25-1 and TRBJ1-1; the D is unclear. With 7 bases removed from V and 4 bases from J, the gap between germline ends came to 13 bases. Germline V lookup: CDR1 MGHDK, CDR2 SYGVNS. This CDR3 is 13 amino acids long. The CDR3 coding sequence is TGTGCCAGCACTGTGGCAGGCGGCACTGAAGCTTTCTTT. Encoded protein: CASTVAGGTEAFF. Looking up the rest from reference TRBV25-1 and TRBJ1-1 gives the full variable domain: EADIYQTPRYLVIGTGKKITLECSQTMGHDKMYWYQQDPGMELHLIHYSYGVNSTEKGDLSSESTVSRIRTEHFPLTLESARPSHTSQYLCASTVAGGTEAFFGQGTRLTVV.

This chain connects TRBV7-2 to TRBJ1-6, with unresolved D. V shed 5 bases and J shed 5 bases, with 13 bases lying between them. This CDR3 comprises 15 residues. CDR1 SGHTA and CDR2 FQGNSA come from the germline V gene. CDR3 in DNA: TGTGCCAGCAGCCCCATCCCGTCTAATAATTCACCCCTCCACTTT. Translating gives CASSPIPSNNSPLHF.

The V call is TRBV10-1, the J call TRBJ2-2; 8 bases map to TRBD2. The CDR3 totals 14 residues. After removal of 4 bases from V and 3 bases from J, the junction contained 1 base not matched to a gene. Germline V gene data show CDR1 as WNHNN and CDR2 as SYGVQD (reference sequence). CDR3 sequence reads: CASSAGGDTGELFF. In DNA form, the CDR3 reads TGCGCCAGCAGTGCGGGAGGGGACACCGGGGAGCTGTTTTTT.

This clonotype came up a few times. This rearrangement joins TRBV12-3 or TRBV12-4 to TRBJ1-1, with D unresolved. This CDR3 contains 13 residues. Trimming stripped 6 bases from V and 3 bases from J, with 11 bases between. Here the CDR3 DNA reads TGTGCCAGCAGCCCTGGGTATTACACTGAAGCTTTCTTT. This sequence encodes CASSPGYYTEAFF.

This clonotype was observed a handful of times. The V call is TRBV12-3 or TRBV12-4, the J call TRBJ2-2; no definite D call. The CDR3 loop spans 16 amino acids. Trimming took off 3 bases at V and 4 bases at J, with 15 bases between the two ends. The CDR3 sequence is CASSLGYGLVTGELFF. The CDR3 DNA reads as TGTGCCAGCAGTTTGGGGTACGGGCTTGTCACCGGGGAGCTGTTTTTT.